This T cell receptor beta chain is from a study of T cell changes during pregnancy in multiple sclerosis (dated by TCRdb to about 2019). Study-wide context: The study examined how the T cell repertoire changed over the course of pregnancy in women with multiple sclerosis.

The germline V gene supplies CDR1 MGHRA and CDR2 YSYEKL. Taken from cysteine to phenylalanine, the CDR3 has 16 residues. Just CDR3 DNA is preserved here, 48 bases in frame from base 1. At the junction V is shortened by 0 bases and J by 2 bases, with 14 bases in between. To note about this clone: The target of this receptor is not known. The record has no base qualities; no much larger clone is one base away.

Libraries were prepared through the immunoSEQ multiplex PCR assay. The table comes from immuneACCESS by way of TCRdb, which keeps in-frame sequences with V and J called. Part of the clones is missing from these tables; in studies checked, under half for an unresolved V gene and the rest for unknown reasons. A total of 30,000 or so clones appear in this sample, about 92% of them only once. The ten largest account for approximately 0.43% of the sample. Material: CD4+ T cells from peripheral blood mononuclear cells, obtained after pregnancy. Recombination joined TRBV4-1 with TRBJ2-7, with no reliable assignment of the D segment. The source of this sequence is a female donor with multiple sclerosis, enrolled in a pregnancy study. The CDR3 amino acid sequence is: CASSQDEGAGPYEQYF. The bases read TGCGCCAGCAGCCAAGACGAAGGAGCCGGCCCCTACGAGCAGTACTTC.